This T cell receptor (beta chain) was recorded in a study of cytomegalovirus exposure and HLA in healthy donors. The study, taken as a whole, reports: Investigators reported approximately 170 TCR beta chains as tied to cytomegalovirus. Later genetic work tied a missense DCLRE1C variant to beta-chain V and J trimming.

In this sample, this clone turned up once. No antigen is known for it. It was with 60 Vbeta and 13 Jbeta primers that the PCR ran. Method: immunoSEQ multiplex PCR; TCRdb's copy keeps in-frame clones and lacks some. The sample has 200,000 or so clones; roughly 87% are singletons. Input material: PBMCs. This clonotype was obtained from a girl under two years old in good health and CMV-seronegative.

CDR3 coding DNA: TGTGCCAGCAGTTGGACAGGGGGCACTGAAGCTTTCTTT. Protein sequence: CASSWTGGTEAFF. V gene TRBV6-5 combines with J gene TRBJ1-1; 10 positions match TRBD1. Germline CDR1 is MNHEY and CDR2 is SVGAGI. Trimming at V came to 4 bases and at J to 4 bases, leaving 0 bases not matched to a gene. This CDR3 is built from 13 residues.